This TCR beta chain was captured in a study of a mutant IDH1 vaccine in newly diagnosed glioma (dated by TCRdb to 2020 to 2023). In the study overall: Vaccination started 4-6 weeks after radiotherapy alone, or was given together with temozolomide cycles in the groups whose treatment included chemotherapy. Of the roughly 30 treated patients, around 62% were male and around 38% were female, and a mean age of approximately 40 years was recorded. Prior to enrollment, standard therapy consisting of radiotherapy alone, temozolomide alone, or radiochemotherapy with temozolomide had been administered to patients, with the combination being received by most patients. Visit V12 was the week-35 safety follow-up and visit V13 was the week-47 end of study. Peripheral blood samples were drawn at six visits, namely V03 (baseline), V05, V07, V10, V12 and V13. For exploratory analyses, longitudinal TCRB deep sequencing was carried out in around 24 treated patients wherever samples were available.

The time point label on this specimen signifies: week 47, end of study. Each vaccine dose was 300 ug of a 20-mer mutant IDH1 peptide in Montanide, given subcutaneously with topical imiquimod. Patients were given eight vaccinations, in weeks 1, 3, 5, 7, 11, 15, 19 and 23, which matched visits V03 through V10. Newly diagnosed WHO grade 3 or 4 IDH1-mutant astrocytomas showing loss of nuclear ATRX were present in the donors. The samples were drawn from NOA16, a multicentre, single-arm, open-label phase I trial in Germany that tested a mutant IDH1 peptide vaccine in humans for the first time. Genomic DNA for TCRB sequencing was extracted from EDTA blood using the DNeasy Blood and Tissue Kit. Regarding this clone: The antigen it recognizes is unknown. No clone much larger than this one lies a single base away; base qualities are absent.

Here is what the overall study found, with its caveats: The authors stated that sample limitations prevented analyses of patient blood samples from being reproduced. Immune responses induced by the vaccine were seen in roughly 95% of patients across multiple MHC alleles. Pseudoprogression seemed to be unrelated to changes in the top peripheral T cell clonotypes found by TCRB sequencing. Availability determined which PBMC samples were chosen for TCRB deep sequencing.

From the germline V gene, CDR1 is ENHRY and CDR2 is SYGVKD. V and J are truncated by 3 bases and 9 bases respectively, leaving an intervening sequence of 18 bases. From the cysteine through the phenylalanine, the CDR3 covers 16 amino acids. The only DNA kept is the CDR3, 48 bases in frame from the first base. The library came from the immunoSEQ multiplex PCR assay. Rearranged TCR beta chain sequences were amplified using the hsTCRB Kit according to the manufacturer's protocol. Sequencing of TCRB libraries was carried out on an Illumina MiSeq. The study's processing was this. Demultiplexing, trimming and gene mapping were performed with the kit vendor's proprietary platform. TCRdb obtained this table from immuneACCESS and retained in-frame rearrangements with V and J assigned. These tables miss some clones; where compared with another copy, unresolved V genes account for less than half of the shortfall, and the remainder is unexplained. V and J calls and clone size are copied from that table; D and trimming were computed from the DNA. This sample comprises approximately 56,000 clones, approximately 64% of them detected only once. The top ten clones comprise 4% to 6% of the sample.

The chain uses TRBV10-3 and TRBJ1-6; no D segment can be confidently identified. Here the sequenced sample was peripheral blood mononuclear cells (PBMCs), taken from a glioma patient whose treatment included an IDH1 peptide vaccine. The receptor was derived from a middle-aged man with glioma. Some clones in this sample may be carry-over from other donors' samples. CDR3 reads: CAISDAGFSSGSPLHF. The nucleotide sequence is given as TGTGCCATCAGTGACGCGGGTTTCTCGTCTGGTTCACCCCTCCACTTT.